The rows below give T cell receptor beta chains drawn from one sample of a study of blood T cell repertoires in COVID-19. Some clones are missing from TCRdb's copy, which holds only in-frame ones; the method was immunoSEQ multiplex PCR. The profile shows 200,000 to 250,000 clones, nearly 90% of them singletons. The sequenced sample was PBMCs or T cells enriched from blood (not recorded which). The source of these receptors is a young man who had recovered from COVID-19. Each CDR3 is given with its conserved first and last residue. The D gene is left open where the match is weak. Only part of the rows carry a size: once, few, many, or a class if the clone is expanded.

d_gene: NA
j_gene: TRBJ1-1
abundance: NA
v_gene: TRBV12-5
CDR3nt: TGTGCTAGTGCCTCGGGGAGGGGGAACACTGAAGCTTTCTTT
CDR3aa: CASASGRGNTEAFF

d_gene: TRBD2
j_gene: TRBJ2-2
abundance: once
v_gene: TRBV10-3
CDR3nt: TGTGCCATCAGTATGGCGGGAGTGGGTGGAACCGGGGAGCTGTTTTTT
CDR3aa: CAISMAGVGGTGELFF

d_gene: NA
j_gene: TRBJ2-5
abundance: NA
v_gene: TRBV3-1/TRBV3-2
CDR3nt: TGTGCCAGCAGCCAAGGCAGTATGGTTCGAGAGACCCAGTACTTC
CDR3aa: CASSQGSMVRETQYF

d_gene: TRBD1
j_gene: TRBJ1-1
abundance: NA
v_gene: TRBV6-5
CDR3nt: TGTGCCAGCAGTCCACACCGGGACAGTAAATTTGAAGCTTTCTTT
CDR3aa: CASSPHRDSKFEAFF

d_gene: NA
j_gene: TRBJ2-6
abundance: NA
v_gene: TRBV4-1
CDR3nt: TGCGCCAGCAGCCAAGGAGGGTACTCTGGGGCCAACGTCCTGACTTTC
CDR3aa: CASSQGGYSGANVLTF

d_gene: NA
j_gene: TRBJ1-4
abundance: NA
v_gene: TRBV9
CDR3nt: TGTGCCAGCAGCGTACTGTCAACTAATGAAAAACTGTTTTTT
CDR3aa: CASSVLSTNEKLFF

d_gene: NA
j_gene: TRBJ1-4
abundance: NA
v_gene: TRBV7-9
CDR3nt: TGTGCCAGCAGCCCAGGACAGCCTGCAACTAATGAAAAACTGTTTTTT
CDR3aa: CASSPGQPATNEKLFF

d_gene: NA
j_gene: TRBJ1-5
abundance: NA
v_gene: TRBV30
CDR3nt: TGTGCCTGGAGTGCAATGGGAGGGCAGCCCCAGCATTTT
CDR3aa: CAWSAMGGQPQHF

d_gene: NA
j_gene: TRBJ1-1
abundance: NA
v_gene: TRBV9
CDR3nt: TGTGCCAGCAGCGTAGGACCCAGGCCTGACACTGAAGCTTTCTTT
CDR3aa: CASSVGPRPDTEAFF

d_gene: NA
j_gene: TRBJ1-1
abundance: once
v_gene: TRBV11-1
CDR3nt: TGTGCCAGCAGCTTAGCGGAGAGAAGGAGCACTGAAGCTTTCTTT
CDR3aa: CASSLAERRSTEAFF

d_gene: NA
j_gene: TRBJ2-1
abundance: NA
v_gene: TRBV11-2
CDR3nt: TGTGCCAGCAGCTTAGTTGTAGCGATCGATGAGCAGTTCTTC
CDR3aa: CASSLVVAIDEQFF

d_gene: NA
j_gene: TRBJ2-1
abundance: NA
v_gene: TRBV5-1
CDR3nt: TGCGCCAGCAGCCAGAACAGGGTGTCCTACAATGAGCAGTTCTTC
CDR3aa: CASSQNRVSYNEQFF

d_gene: TRBD1
j_gene: TRBJ1-6
abundance: NA
v_gene: TRBV5-6
CDR3nt: TGTGCCAGCAGCGAACAGGGGAGAAGGTCACCCCTCCACTTT
CDR3aa: CASSEQGRRSPLHF

d_gene: TRBD1
j_gene: TRBJ1-1
abundance: NA
v_gene: TRBV19
CDR3nt: TGTGCCAGTAGGGGCCCCGGGACAGGACATTTTGAAGCTTTCTTT
CDR3aa: CASRGPGTGHFEAFF

d_gene: NA
j_gene: TRBJ1-5
abundance: NA
v_gene: TRBV30
CDR3nt: TGTGCCTGGAGTGGAGTGGATCAGCCCCAGCATTTT
CDR3aa: CAWSGVDQPQHF

d_gene: TRBD2
j_gene: TRBJ2-1
abundance: NA
v_gene: TRBV10-1
CDR3nt: TGCGCCAGCAGTGACGGGACTAGCGGGATATCCGAGCAGTTCTTC
CDR3aa: CASSDGTSGISEQFF

d_gene: TRBD1
j_gene: TRBJ1-2
abundance: once
v_gene: TRBV28
CDR3nt: TGTGCCAGCAGTTTAGGAACAGGGGGTGGCTACACCTTC
CDR3aa: CASSLGTGGGYTF

d_gene: NA
j_gene: TRBJ1-2
abundance: NA
v_gene: TRBV20-1
CDR3nt: TGCAGTGCCAGATTATATGGCTACACCTTC
CDR3aa: CSARLYGYTF

d_gene: TRBD1
j_gene: TRBJ2-7
abundance: NA
v_gene: TRBV2
CDR3nt: TGTGCCAGCAGTAGGGGACAGGGTGACTACGAGCAGTACTTC
CDR3aa: CASSRGQGDYEQYF

d_gene: NA
j_gene: TRBJ2-1
abundance: NA
v_gene: TRBV5-4
CDR3nt: TGTGCCAGCAGCCGACAGGAGTACAATGAGCAGTTCTTC
CDR3aa: CASSRQEYNEQFF

d_gene: TRBD1
j_gene: TRBJ1-2
abundance: NA
v_gene: TRBV7-9
CDR3nt: TGTGCCAGCAGCCCCAAGGGACAGGGCCATGGCTACACCTTC
CDR3aa: CASSPKGQGHGYTF

d_gene: NA
j_gene: TRBJ2-7
abundance: NA
v_gene: TRBV6-1
CDR3nt: TGTGCCAGCAGTGAAGCATCCAGCGTCGCCTACGAGCAGTACTTC
CDR3aa: CASSEASSVAYEQYF

d_gene: NA
j_gene: TRBJ1-3
abundance: NA
v_gene: TRBV7-8
CDR3nt: TGTGCCAGCAGCCCGCGGGGGTTGAGGTCGGCGGGAAACACCATATATTTT
CDR3aa: CASSPRGLRSAGNTIYF

d_gene: TRBD1
j_gene: TRBJ1-1
abundance: NA
v_gene: TRBV3-1/TRBV3-2
CDR3nt: TGTGCCAGCCTAGACAGGGGAGGTAGGGCTTTCTTT
CDR3aa: CASLDRGGRAFF

d_gene: TRBD2
j_gene: TRBJ2-1
abundance: once
v_gene: TRBV18
CDR3nt: TGTGCCAGCTCACCAGGGACTAGCGGCCGGTGGAATGAGCAGTTCTTC
CDR3aa: CASSPGTSGRWNEQFF

d_gene: TRBD1
j_gene: TRBJ2-7
abundance: NA
v_gene: TRBV12-3/TRBV12-4
CDR3nt: TGTGCCAGCAGACGGAGACAGGGATACGAGCAGTACTTC
CDR3aa: CASRRRQGYEQYF

d_gene: NA
j_gene: TRBJ1-2
abundance: NA
v_gene: TRBV5-1
CDR3nt: TGCGCCAGCAGACGTACCTTTGAGGGGGGGCGCCTAGTTGGCTACACCTTC
CDR3aa: CASRRTFEGGRLVGYTF

d_gene: TRBD2
j_gene: TRBJ2-7
abundance: NA
v_gene: TRBV19
CDR3nt: TGTGCCAGTAGTATCTCGGCGGGAGCGTCCTACGAGCAGTACTTC
CDR3aa: CASSISAGASYEQYF

d_gene: TRBD1
j_gene: TRBJ2-7
abundance: NA
v_gene: TRBV4-1
CDR3nt: TGCGCCAGCAGCCGAGGGACAGGGAGGGGTTCCTACGAGCAGTACTTC
CDR3aa: CASSRGTGRGSYEQYF

d_gene: TRBD1
j_gene: TRBJ1-5
abundance: NA
v_gene: TRBV19
CDR3nt: TGTGCCAGTAGTGCAGGACAGGGCCATAGCAATCAGCCCCAGCATTTT
CDR3aa: CASSAGQGHSNQPQHF

d_gene: NA
j_gene: TRBJ1-1
abundance: few
v_gene: TRBV11-2
CDR3nt: TGTGCCAGCAGCTTAATGAGAGACACTGAAGCTTTCTTT
CDR3aa: CASSLMRDTEAFF

d_gene: TRBD2
j_gene: TRBJ2-1
abundance: NA
v_gene: TRBV24-1
CDR3nt: TGTGCCACCAGTGAGATGGGACTAAACAATGAGCAGTTCTTC
CDR3aa: CATSEMGLNNEQFF

d_gene: NA
j_gene: TRBJ2-3
abundance: NA
v_gene: TRBV4-1
CDR3nt: TGCGCCAGCAGCCAAGAACAGATTCCTAGCACAGATACGCAGTATTTT
CDR3aa: CASSQEQIPSTDTQYF

d_gene: TRBD1
j_gene: TRBJ2-7
abundance: NA
v_gene: TRBV11-2
CDR3nt: TGTGCCAGCAGCTCCGGACAGGGGCTCTCCTACGAGCAGTACTTC
CDR3aa: CASSSGQGLSYEQYF

d_gene: TRBD2
j_gene: TRBJ2-1
abundance: once
v_gene: TRBV24-1
CDR3nt: TGTGCCACCAGTGGGGCTAGCGGGTACAATGAGCAGTTCTTC
CDR3aa: CATSGASGYNEQFF

d_gene: TRBD1
j_gene: TRBJ2-5
abundance: many
v_gene: TRBV5-4
CDR3nt: TGTGCCAGCAGCTCGGACAGGGTGGGAGAGACCCAGTACTTC
CDR3aa: CASSSDRVGETQYF

d_gene: NA
j_gene: TRBJ1-3
abundance: NA
v_gene: TRBV5-1
CDR3nt: TGCGCCAGCAGCCCGGACAGCTCTGGAAACACCATATATTTT
CDR3aa: CASSPDSSGNTIYF

d_gene: NA
j_gene: TRBJ1-5
abundance: few
v_gene: TRBV6-4
CDR3nt: TGTGTTGAGTGGGGGGGCTCGGCTCTAGGTAATCAGCCCCAGCATTTT
CDR3aa: CVEWGGSALGNQPQHF

d_gene: NA
j_gene: TRBJ2-3
abundance: NA
v_gene: TRBV7-2
CDR3nt: TGTGCCAGCAGGGGACCGGGACTCAGCACAGATACGCAGTATTTT
CDR3aa: CASRGPGLSTDTQYF

d_gene: NA
j_gene: TRBJ1-4
abundance: few
v_gene: TRBV7-2
CDR3nt: TGTGCCAGCAGCCAGGGGAGAGCAACTAATGAAAAACTGTTTTTT
CDR3aa: CASSQGRATNEKLFF

d_gene: NA
j_gene: TRBJ1-2
abundance: NA
v_gene: TRBV2
CDR3nt: TGTGCCAGCAGTTCCCAGGGGTTTTCCTATGGCTACACCTTC
CDR3aa: CASSSQGFSYGYTF

d_gene: NA
j_gene: TRBJ1-2
abundance: once
v_gene: TRBV7-9
CDR3nt: TGTGCCAGCAGCTCGGGGGTTGGCTACACCTTC
CDR3aa: CASSSGVGYTF

d_gene: NA
j_gene: TRBJ2-1
abundance: NA
v_gene: TRBV9
CDR3nt: TGTGCCAGCAGCGTAGAACCCCAGGCAACAAGGAATGAGCAGTTCTTC
CDR3aa: CASSVEPQATRNEQFF

d_gene: TRBD1
j_gene: TRBJ1-1
abundance: NA
v_gene: TRBV7-2
CDR3nt: TGTGCCAGCAGCTTAGCCCCGCAGGGGGCATTGACTGAAGCTTTCTTT
CDR3aa: CASSLAPQGALTEAFF

d_gene: NA
j_gene: TRBJ1-2
abundance: NA
v_gene: TRBV21-1
CDR3nt: TGTGCCAGCAGCAAGTCTCCAGGGGGCTATGGCTACACCTTC
CDR3aa: CASSKSPGGYGYTF

d_gene: NA
j_gene: TRBJ2-1
abundance: NA
v_gene: TRBV7-8
CDR3nt: TGTGCCAGCAGCTTAGTTCCGGGACACACAAATGAGCAGTTCTTC
CDR3aa: CASSLVPGHTNEQFF

d_gene: NA
j_gene: TRBJ1-5
abundance: NA
v_gene: TRBV18
CDR3nt: TGTGCCAGCTCACCTTACGAAGAGGTGCAGCCCCAGCATTTT
CDR3aa: CASSPYEEVQPQHF

d_gene: NA
j_gene: TRBJ1-4
abundance: NA
v_gene: TRBV11-3
CDR3nt: TGTGCCAGCAGCTTAGCCGGGGTCCCTGCAACTAATGAAAAACTGTTTTTT
CDR3aa: CASSLAGVPATNEKLFF

d_gene: NA
j_gene: TRBJ2-7
abundance: NA
v_gene: TRBV2
CDR3nt: TGTGCCAGCAGTCGGGCCAGCCCTACGGGAGACGAGCAGTACTTC
CDR3aa: CASSRASPTGDEQYF

d_gene: NA
j_gene: TRBJ2-3
abundance: once
v_gene: TRBV28
CDR3nt: TGTGCCAGCAGTTTATCCAACACAGATACGCAGTATTTT
CDR3aa: CASSLSNTDTQYF

d_gene: NA
j_gene: TRBJ2-6
abundance: NA
v_gene: TRBV6-4
CDR3nt: TGTGCCAGCAGTGACAAGCGCTCTGGGGCCAACGTCCTGACTTTC
CDR3aa: CASSDKRSGANVLTF

d_gene: NA
j_gene: TRBJ1-4
abundance: NA
v_gene: TRBV4-3
CDR3nt: TGCGCCAGCAGCCAAGCGGGCGGGAGTAATGAAAAACTGTTTTTT
CDR3aa: CASSQAGGSNEKLFF

d_gene: NA
j_gene: TRBJ2-3
abundance: NA
v_gene: TRBV19
CDR3nt: TGTGCCAGTAGTTCCCGGACACGCACAGATACGCAGTATTTT
CDR3aa: CASSSRTRTDTQYF